The 24 T cell receptor beta chains below all came from one sample that was sequenced in a study of T cells in tumors after PD-1 blockade. The repertoire was sequenced with immunoSEQ multiplex PCR; TCRdb's copy has only in-frame clones and lacks some. The table has about 4,000 clones, roughly 64% seen once; the top ten hold about 65%. The starting material was tumor tissue, obtained after anti-PD-1 treatment. The receptors were sampled from a human donor with cutaneous squamous cell carcinoma.

The chain combines TRBV7-8 with TRBJ2-3; the D gene is possibly TRBD1 (6 bases). CDR1 is SGHVS, CDR2 FQNEAQ, per germline. V lost 8 bases, J lost 0 bases, and 12 bases lay in between. The CDR3 contains 14 residues. The CDR3, as DNA: TGTGCCAGCTTAGGGGGAACTAGCACAGATACGCAGTATTTT. This encodes CASLGGTSTDTQYF.

The rearrangement joins TRBV27 to TRBJ2-5; 8 bases fit TRBD2. CDR1 is MNHEY and CDR2 is SMNVEV in the germline V gene (reference sequence). CDR3 length equals 15 residues. J gave up 5 bases and V 5 bases, and 10 bases lay outside the gene matches. Here the CDR3 DNA reads TGTGCCAGCAGTCCCTCCGGGACTAGTGGGGAGACCCAGTACTTC. Residues: CASSPSGTSGETQYF.

The chain has TRBV6-5 and TRBJ2-5; TRBD2 might be the D (7 bases). V shed 4 bases and J shed 5 bases, with 17 bases lying between them. This CDR3 region has 15 residues. Germline V CDR1 and CDR2: MNHEY, SVGAGI. The CDR3 DNA follows: TGTGCCAGCAGTTCCGTTCGGGGGGCCGGGGAGACCCAGTACTTC. Protein sequence: CASSSVRGAGETQYF.

This clone came up a few times. V and J are TRBV18 and TRBJ2-7; D ambiguous. The V gene's germline CDR1 is KGHSH and CDR2 LQKENI. This CDR3 has 12 residues. V lost 3 bases and J 7 bases, leaving 10 bases between the germline ends. CDR3 protein: CASSPTKGEQYF. The CDR3 DNA is TGTGCCAGCTCACCGACAAAAGGAGAGCAGTACTTC.

The V call is TRBV19, the J call TRBJ1-5, with no clear D. This CDR3 has 13 residues. Trimming pared 5 bases from V and 3 bases from J, leaving 8 bases between. Per germline, CDR1 LNHDA and CDR2 SQIVND (reference sequence). The CDR3 spells CASSPSPNQPQHF. The CDR3 DNA is TGTGCCAGTAGTCCTTCCCCCAATCAGCCCCAGCATTTT.

The sample holds a few counts of this clone. The V gene is TRBV3-1 (or the pseudogene TRBV3-2), the J gene TRBJ1-3; 8 positions match TRBD1. The V gene's germline CDR1 is LGHDT and CDR2 YNNKEL (reference sequence). The length of the CDR3 is 15 residues. The J segment lost 2 bases and the V segment lost 3 bases, leaving 3 bases of the junction unmatched. The CDR3 DNA reads as TGTGCCAGCAGCCAGGGGACAGGAGCTGGAAACACCATATATTTT. As protein: CASSQGTGAGNTIYF.

This clone was counted a few times. The chain recombines TRBV18 with TRBJ2-2, with 7 bases that match TRBD1. CDR3 length: 16 residues. CDR1 and CDR2 from the germline V gene are KGHSH and LQKENI. V was pared by 0 bases and J by 4 bases, with 5 bases of the junction left unmatched. Here the CDR3 reads CASSPPEGAGTGELFF. CDR3 in DNA: TGTGCCAGCTCACCACCAGAGGGGGCAGGCACCGGGGAGCTGTTTTTT.

This sequence joins TRBV25-1 and TRBJ1-5; possibly TRBD1 for D (6 bases). V lost 8 bases, J lost 2 bases, and 13 bases lay in between. CDR1 is MGHDK, CDR2 SYGVNS, per germline. There are 14 residues in the CDR3. The CDR3, as DNA: TGTGCCAGCCGAGGGGCAGGGGGCAATCAGCCCCAGCATTTT. It translates to CASRGAGGNQPQHF.

The chain carries TRBV30 and TRBJ1-1, with TRBD1 matching over 7 bases. Germline V gene data show CDR1 as GTSNPN and CDR2 as SVGIG (reference sequence). Trimming removed 2 bases from V and 1 base from J; junction bases left unmatched: 7. CDR3 size: 15 residues. As DNA, the CDR3 is TGTGCCTGGAGTCCTCCGGGACAGCGGAACACTGAAGCTTTCTTT. Its translation is CAWSPPGQRNTEAFF.

In its sample, this clone ranks as medium-sized. This chain connects TRBV5-1 to TRBJ2-1; 8 bases line up with TRBD2. The V segment lost 3 bases and the J segment 7 bases; nucleotides outside the gene matches: 6. The CDR3 is made up of 14 amino acids. Per germline, CDR1 SGHRS and CDR2 YFSETQ. The CDR3 is CASSSGGATNEQFF. The DNA of the CDR3 is TGCGCCAGCAGCTCCGGGGGGGCCACGAATGAGCAGTTCTTC.

The chain is built from TRBV10-2 and TRBJ2-1, with 10 positions matching TRBD2. The J segment lost 10 bases and the V segment lost 6 bases, leaving 9 bases of the junction unmatched. The CDR3 covers 14 residues. Germline assignment: CDR1 WSHSY and CDR2 SAAADI. CDR3 protein: CASRAGGQTTEQFF. The DNA of the CDR3 is TGCGCCAGCAGAGCGGGGGGGCAGACAACGGAGCAGTTCTTC.

J is TRBJ1-1 and V is TRBV29-1; the match to TRBD1 covers 7 bases. The CDR3 loop spans 11 amino acids. V trimming: 5 bases; J trimming: 7 bases; junction bases outside the gene matches: 4. Per the germline V gene, CDR1 is SQVTM and CDR2 is ANQGSEA. The chain's CDR3 is CSVWDRSEAFF. Written as DNA, the CDR3 is TGCAGCGTTTGGGACAGAAGTGAAGCTTTCTTT.

The gene calls are TRBV5-4 and TRBJ2-1; tentatively, D is TRBD1 (6 bases). Trimming removed 2 bases from V and 1 base from J, with 10 bases in between. CDR1 is SGHNT and CDR2 is YYREEE in the germline V gene (reference sequence). The CDR3 spans 15 residues. CDR3 region: CASSFQQGSYNEQFF. The CDR3 DNA follows: TGTGCCAGCAGCTTCCAACAGGGATCCTACAATGAGCAGTTCTTC.

The CDR3 DNA reads as TGTGCCAGCACCGAGCGCGGGGGGTCCCCAAGACTGACCCAGTACTTC. Amino acid sequence: CASTERGGSPRLTQYF. The chain carries TRBV27 and TRBJ2-5, with TRBD2 matching over 8 bases. With 7 bases clipped from V and 7 bases from J, the junction kept 17 bases outside the gene matches. This CDR3 region has 16 residues. The germline CDR1 and CDR2 sequences are MNHEY and SMNVEV (reference sequence).

This clone came up a few times. The V call is TRBV6-2 or TRBV6-3, the J call TRBJ2-2; 7 nucleotides align to TRBD1. The length of the CDR3 is 13 residues. V shed 5 bases, J shed 7 bases, and the junction held 4 bases outside the gene matches. Germline V gene data show CDR1 as MNHEY and CDR2 as SVGEGT. CDR3 region: CASSDRDFGELFF. The CDR3 DNA follows: TGTGCCAGCAGTGACAGGGATTTCGGGGAGCTGTTTTTT.

The chain employs TRBV5-6 and TRBJ1-2, with TRBD1 identical over 9 bases. V shed 0 bases, J shed 8 bases, and the junction held 5 bases outside the gene matches. CDR1 SGHDT and CDR2 YYEEEE come from the germline V gene. This CDR3 spans 14 amino acids. The CDR3 loop reads CASSLGGQGHGYTF. Here the CDR3 DNA reads TGTGCCAGCAGCTTGGGGGGACAGGGACACGGCTACACCTTC.

This chain uses TRBV28 with TRBJ2-3; 11 nucleotides agree with TRBD2. The V and J ends lost 6 bases and 5 bases, in that order; junction bases with no gene match: 4. Per germline, CDR1 MDHEN and CDR2 SYDVKM. There are 14 residues in the CDR3. The CDR3 region has the DNA TGTGCCAGCAGACCAACTAGCGGGGGAGATACGCAGTATTTT. Amino acid sequence: CASRPTSGGDTQYF.

The chain combines TRBV13 with TRBJ2-2; D gene ambiguous. Between the trimmed V and J ends, which lost 5 bases and 6 bases, there was a span of 7 bases. CDR3 length: 12 amino acids. Germline-derived CDR1 and CDR2 are PRHDT and FYEKMQ (reference sequence). CDR3 in amino acids: CASSPGSGELFF. The CDR3 coding sequence is TGTGCCAGCAGCCCCGGGTCCGGGGAGCTGTTTTTT.

This clone was seen a handful of times. The chain's CDR3 is CASSARVGTDTQYF. The CDR3 DNA reads as TGTGCCAGTAGTGCCAGGGTCGGCACAGATACGCAGTATTTT. The rearrangement joins TRBV19 to TRBJ2-3; perhaps TRBD1 as D (5 bases). Per germline, CDR1 LNHDA and CDR2 SQIVND (reference sequence). Trimming pared 5 bases from V and 1 base from J, leaving 10 bases between. This CDR3 is built from 14 residues.

The table lists this clone with a few counts. This chain uses TRBV13 with TRBJ1-5; D ambiguous. The CDR3 sequence is 14 residues long. Trimming removed 5 bases from V and 3 bases from J, with 11 bases in between. Germline CDR1 reads PRHDT; CDR2 reads FYEKMQ (reference sequence). In DNA, the CDR3 is TGTGCCAGCAGCGTACGAGGGCCCAATCAGCCCCAGCATTTT. Translating gives CASSVRGPNQPQHF.

CDR3: CASRTATGDTEAFF. The CDR3, as DNA: TGTGCCAGCAGGACTGCGACAGGGGACACTGAAGCTTTCTTT. This sequence joins TRBV28 and TRBJ1-1, with TRBD1 matching 8 bases. CDR3 length: 14 amino acids. With V trimmed by 6 bases and J by 3 bases, 6 bases remained unmatched. Germline loops: CDR1 MDHEN, CDR2 SYDVKM.

The chain uses TRBV11-2 and TRBJ2-7; no firm D call. V was pared by 4 bases and J by 0 bases, with 13 bases between. This CDR3 spans 15 amino acids. Per germline, CDR1 SGHAT and CDR2 FQNNGV. CDR3 DNA sequence: TGTGCCAGCAGCTCCTATTTCACAAGCTCCTACGAGCAGTACTTC. Its translation is CASSSYFTSSYEQYF.

The chain is built from TRBV11-2 and TRBJ2-7, with a weak D call TRBD2 (6 bases). This CDR3 contains 17 residues. Germline CDR1 SGHAT, CDR2 FQNNGV. V lost 1 base to trimming and J lost 2 bases, with 18 bases between them. The CDR3 DNA is TGTGCCAGCAGCTTAGGTACGATACTAGCTAAGCCCTACGAGCAGTACTTC. It yields the protein CASSLGTILAKPYEQYF.

The chain has TRBV6-1 and TRBJ2-1; D possibly corresponds to TRBD2 (5 bases). V was cut by 3 bases and J by 7 bases, with 7 bases left in between. The CDR3 runs 12 residues. The germline V gene encodes CDR1 MNHNS and CDR2 SASEGT. CDR3 loop: CASSDPGNEQFF. The CDR3 DNA sequence: TGTGCCAGCAGTGATCCGGGGAATGAGCAGTTCTTC.